The 14 T cell receptor beta chains reported below all come from one sample, sequenced in a study of cytomegalovirus exposure and HLA in healthy donors. Researchers ran the PCR with 60 Vbeta and 13 Jbeta primers. The assay was immunoSEQ multiplex PCR, and TCRdb's table has in-frame clones only and misses some. The sample consists of 200,000 to 250,000 clones, approximately 82% of them appearing once. Material for sequencing was PBMCs. These receptors originate from a middle-aged woman in good health and CMV-seronegative.

This clone showed up just a few times. The CDR3 is CATGLTGKAFF. CDR3 in DNA: TGTGCCACCGGCTTGACAGGTAAAGCTTTCTTT. The rearrangement uses TRBV6-1 and TRBJ1-1; TRBD1 is a possible D gene (6 bases). The CDR3 runs to 11 residues. Germline V lookup: CDR1 MNHNS, CDR2 SASEGT. V lost 10 bases and J 9 bases, leaving 15 bases between the germline ends.

The chain joins TRBV2 to TRBJ2-1; TRBD1 matches 10 bases. The CDR3 contains 15 residues. V lost 6 bases, J lost 4 bases, and 6 bases stayed unmatched. Germline V gives CDR1 SNHLY, CDR2 FYNNEI. As DNA, the CDR3 is TGTGCCAGCAGGACGACAGGGGGCGGTTACAATGAGCAGTTCTTC. Amino acid sequence: CASRTTGGGYNEQFF.

The V call is TRBV30, the J call TRBJ2-7; 10 bases align to TRBD1. Trimming cost V 3 bases and J 6 bases; bases outside gene matches: 8. This CDR3 is built from 14 residues. CDR1 and CDR2 (germline): GTSNPN, SVGIG (reference sequence). CDR3 in amino acids: CAWRFGTGVGEQYF. CDR3 bases: TGTGCCTGGAGATTCGGGACAGGGGTCGGCGAGCAGTACTTC.

Only one count was recorded for this clone. The J gene is TRBJ1-1, the V gene TRBV28; D is unresolved. Germline V gives CDR1 MDHEN, CDR2 SYDVKM. The length of the CDR3 is 14 residues. Deletions cut 2 bases from V and 1 base from J, with 8 bases between. This CDR3 reads CASSLVQSNTEAFF. CDR3 DNA: TGTGCCAGCAGTTTAGTACAGTCGAACACTGAAGCTTTCTTT.

The rearrangement uses TRBV27 and TRBJ1-3; D is unresolved. The CDR3 runs 16 residues. Germline CDR1 and CDR2: MNHEY and SMNVEV (reference sequence). V lost 5 bases and J 0 bases, leaving 14 bases between the germline ends. CDR3 in amino acids: CASSPQQSLSGNTIYF. CDR3 sequence (DNA): TGTGCCAGCAGTCCGCAACAGAGTCTCTCTGGAAACACCATATATTTT.

This chain uses TRBV29-1 with TRBJ2-3; D is perhaps TRBD2 (6 bases). This CDR3 is built from 14 residues. The ends were cut back, 3 bases at V and 4 bases at J, with 14 bases in the middle. CDR1 and CDR2 from the germline V gene are SQVTM and ANQGSEA. The CDR3 reads CSVDAHRDSDTQYF. The CDR3 coding sequence is TGCAGCGTTGATGCCCACCGGGACTCAGATACGCAGTATTTT.

In DNA, the CDR3 is TGTGCCGGGAGGGAAGGGATCAATGGCTACACCTTC. This codes for CAGREGINGYTF. V is TRBV7-9 and J is TRBJ1-2; D ambiguous. Looked up from germline, CDR1 is SEHNR and CDR2 is FQNEAQ (reference sequence). This CDR3 has 12 amino acids. Trimming took 11 bases from V and 6 from J, leaving 16 bases between them.

The DNA for the CDR3 is TGTGCCAGCAGCAATAGCGGGGCGGACAATGAGCAGTTCTTC. The encoded protein is CASSNSGADNEQFF. The V and J genes are TRBV7-9 and TRBJ2-1; 8 nucleotides align to TRBD2. The CDR3 totals 14 residues. V shed 5 bases and J 5 bases; nucleotides not matched to a gene: 5. Germline CDR1 SEHNR, CDR2 FQNEAQ (reference sequence).

The chain uses TRBV15 and TRBJ1-1; 9 bases line up with TRBD1. CDR1 LNHNV and CDR2 YYDKDF come from the germline V gene (reference sequence). The CDR3 has 16 residues. V lost 1 base, J lost 5 bases, and 8 bases stayed unmatched. DNA of the CDR3: TGTGCCACCAGCAGAGCCTCAGGGACAGGGAGAACTGAAGCTTTCTTT. Amino acids: CATSRASGTGRTEAFF.

This clone was counted a few times. The chain employs TRBV10-3 and TRBJ1-1; no reliable D call. V was trimmed by 0 bases and J by 8 bases, leaving 10 bases between them. The CDR3 has 13 residues. Germline CDR1 reads ENHRY; CDR2 reads SYGVKD. DNA for the CDR3: TGTGCCATCAGTGAGTCCCGGGGAGCAGAAGCTTTCTTT. Translated: CAISESRGAEAFF.

The chain is built from TRBV5-1 and TRBJ2-3; TRBD2 matches at 15 bases. The V gene's germline CDR1 is SGHRS and CDR2 YFSETQ. The CDR3 is 17 residues long. V shed 0 bases and J 2 bases; nucleotides not matched to a gene: 1. The CDR3 loop reads CASSLGTSGGATDTQYF. CDR3 nucleotide sequence: TGCGCCAGCAGCTTGGGGACTAGCGGGGGGGCCACAGATACGCAGTATTTT. Full variable domain (missing parts from reference TRBV5-1 and TRBJ2-3): KAGVTQTPRYLIKTRGQQVTLSCSPISGHRSVSWYQQTPGQGLQFLFEYFSETQRNKGNFPGRFSGRQFSNSRSEMNVSTLELGDSALYLCASSLGTSGGATDTQYFGPGTRLTVL.

This clone has a single count. J is TRBJ1-3 and V is TRBV7-8; unclear D gene. This CDR3 region has 15 residues. Trimming removed 4 bases from V and 4 bases from J, with 14 bases in between. The germline V gene encodes CDR1 SGHVS and CDR2 FQNEAQ. CDR3 amino acids: CASSSSGLLGNTIYF. In nucleotides, the CDR3 is TGTGCCAGCAGCTCATCCGGGTTGTTGGGAAACACCATATATTTT.

The V and J genes are TRBV6-1 and TRBJ1-2; 7 bases align to TRBD1. CDR1 is MNHNS, CDR2 SASEGT, per germline. With 7 bases clipped from V and 8 bases from J, the junction kept 7 bases outside the gene matches. CDR3 length: 12 residues. CDR3 bases: TGTGCCAGCAAGCCGACAGGGAGGGGCTACACCTTC. Amino acid sequence: CASKPTGRGYTF.

This clone has only a few counts. The chain recombines TRBV5-6 with TRBJ1-1; a possible D gene is TRBD1 (5 bases). Germline loops: CDR1 SGHDT, CDR2 YYEEEE. CDR3 size: 15 residues. Trimming took 2 bases from V and 1 from J, leaving 12 bases between them. CDR3 DNA: TGTGCCAGCAGCTTCGTAGGGGTCAGGAACACTGAAGCTTTCTTT. Translating it yields CASSFVGVRNTEAFF.